This passage covers 6 T cell receptor beta chains from one sample sequenced in a study of T cell changes during pregnancy in multiple sclerosis. The repertoire was sequenced with immunoSEQ multiplex PCR; TCRdb's copy has only in-frame clones and lacks some. The table has some 73,000 clones, approximately 92% seen once; the top ten hold 2.8%. The material was peripheral blood, obtained in the third trimester of pregnancy. The origin of the receptors is a female donor in good health, enrolled as a control in a pregnancy study.

The V gene is TRBV14, the J gene TRBJ2-5; TRBD1 agrees at 7 bases. V trimming: 2 bases; J trimming: 4 bases; junction bases outside the gene matches: 4. The CDR3 contains 14 residues. Looked up from germline, CDR1 is SGHDN and CDR2 is FVKESK. CDR3: CASSQNRGGETQYF. The CDR3 nucleotides are TGTGCCAGCAGCCAAAACAGGGGTGGAGAGACCCAGTACTTC.

This clone was recorded only once. The CDR3 nucleotides are TGCAGCGTTTCTTCCTCGTTTGGGGGCAACTATGGCTACACCTTC. Protein sequence: CSVSSSFGGNYGYTF. The chain is built from TRBV29-1 and TRBJ1-2; D possibly corresponds to TRBD1 (6 bases). The CDR3 spans 15 residues. Deletions cut 5 bases from V and 2 bases from J, with 18 bases between. Per germline, CDR1 SQVTM and CDR2 ANQGSEA.

The CDR3 DNA follows: TGTGCCAGCAGCGTTGTCGCGGGGGGATCAGATACGCAGTATTTT. Translating gives CASSVVAGGSDTQYF. The chain employs TRBV9 and TRBJ2-3, with 8 bases that match TRBD2. Germline trimming cut 2 bases from V and 4 bases from J; bases unmatched to any gene: 6. Germline loops: CDR1 SGDLS, CDR2 YYNGEE. The CDR3 loop spans 15 amino acids.

The chain is built from TRBV23-1 and TRBJ1-1; the D is unclear. TRBV23-1 is assigned to the ORF class and has an uncertain function. The CDR3 has 15 amino acids. The germline V and J ends were trimmed by 0 bases and 0 bases, with 8 bases remaining between them. This CDR3 is CASSQSRTMNTEAFF. The CDR3 DNA sequence: TGCGCCAGCAGTCAATCAAGAACAATGAACACTGAAGCTTTCTTT.

The chain combines TRBV4-3 with TRBJ1-6, with D uncertain. This CDR3 has 15 amino acids. Germline V gene sequence: CDR1 LGHNA, CDR2 YSLEER. Trimming left V 0 bases short and J 7 bases short, with 10 bases between. Written as DNA, the CDR3 is TGCGCCAGCAGCCAAGAGAGGGAGCGCAATTCACCCCTCCACTTT. Translation: CASSQERERNSPLHF.

The V and J genes are TRBV2 and TRBJ2-7; tentative D call: TRBD2 (7 bases). The CDR3 is 14 amino acids. Germline V gene lookup returns CDR1 SNHLY and CDR2 FYNNEI. V lost 6 bases, J lost 2 bases, and 14 bases lay in between. The CDR3 DNA follows: TGTGCCAGCAGGTGGAGGGGGGGAACCTACGAGCAGTACTTC. This translates into CASRWRGGTYEQYF.